This TCR beta chain was sequenced for a study of T-cell memory formation after mild COVID-19 (dated by TCRdb to the early 2020s). Notes on the research overall: TCR sequence clusters from the two donors were found to be largely donor specific. Longitudinal TCRalpha and TCRbeta repertoire sequencing tracked T-cell clones expanding and contracting after mild COVID-19 in a couple of donors. The cohort comprised two young, previously healthy adult volunteers, one female and one male.

The CDR3, from cysteine to phenylalanine, totals 12 residues. Left in the record is the CDR3 DNA by itself, 36 bases read in frame from the first base. V loses 6 bases of germline sequence and J loses 2 bases, and the interval between the two ends is 6 bases. Sequencing was performed on an Illumina NovaSeq 6000. Using 5'RACE with constant-segment primers, TCRalpha and TCRbeta cDNA libraries were constructed, with sample barcodes and unique molecular identifiers added in the process. Trizol reagent was used to extract RNA from every sample. Library amplification was performed in two PCR steps, and a second sample barcode and Illumina TruSeq adapters were introduced in the second step. Libraries were sequenced on an Illumina NovaSeq with 2 x 150 bp paired-end reads. The authors processed their data as follows. The reads were demultiplexed and collapsed into UMI-guided consensus sequences using migec v1.2.7. With mixcr v2.1.11, UMI consensuses were aligned to TRA and TRB V and J templates and assembled into clonotypes. A clonotype was counted as expanded or contracted only if both edgeR and NoisET called the change significant, with noise models trained on biological replicates. For edgeR calls, the thresholds were a false discovery rate-adjusted p below 0.01 and a log2 fold-change of 1. As an exploratory analysis of dynamics, PCA with hierarchical clustering was applied to max-normalized trajectories of the 1000 most abundant clonotypes. The CD4 or CD8 phenotype of responding clones was assigned using the separately sequenced CD4+ and CD8+ repertoires. TCRdb reran the public reads through fastp at Q25 and MiXCR, keeping productive beta chains. Under each unique CDR3 protein, matching rows form one entry showing the most common genes and DNA. These V and J calls derive from TCRdb rather than the authors' analysis. This sample comprises hundreds of thousands of distinct CDR3 sequences, 20% to 25% of them detected only once. The ten largest clones capture 12% of the sample.

Findings and caveats that apply to the study as a whole: From day 15 to 85, contracting clones showed balanced CD4/CD8 phenotypes, whereas a second wave of clones that expanded from day 15 to 37 leaned towards CD4+. Contracting CD4+ clones turned up mainly in the CM and EM memory subsets, whereas EMRA was where CD8+ clones were enriched. The study included only a couple of mild cases, and larger cohorts that include severe cases with pre-infection samples were judged to be necessary. SARS-CoV-2 specificity of the second-wave clones peaking on day 37 was not confirmed. Some responding clones were found in pre-infection memory, which suggests that pre-existing cross-reactive memory T cells took part in the SARS-CoV-2 response.

Ficoll-Paque density gradient centrifugation was the method used to isolate PBMCs. In regard to this clonotype: Its antigen remains undetermined. There are no base qualities to consult, and no much larger clone falls within one base.

The TCR sequence derives from an adult woman who had mild COVID-19 (a few samples of this study predate the infection). The sample titles of this study are shuffled in the database, so cell type and time point are left out; the donor was told from shared clones. Sequences were obtained from PBMCs or a T cell subset sorted from them (not recorded which). The chain links TRBV12-3 or TRBV12-4 with TRBJ2-3, with the D gene not confidently named. Here the CDR3 is given as CASRPHTDTQYF. The DNA sequence is TGTGCCAGCAGACCCCACACAGATACGCAGTATTTT.